Sequencing of this T cell receptor (beta chain) was carried out in a study of T cells in Graves' hyperthyroidism and ophthalmopathy (dated by TCRdb to 2018 to 2020). About the study as a whole: Peripheral blood was sampled at the time of initial diagnosis, prior to any treatment. A discovery cohort of about a hundred patients, fewer than 50 with Graves' ophthalmopathy and about 58 with stable Graves' hyperthyroidism, was used to find distinguishing TCR V-J signatures. Prospective prediction of ophthalmopathy was tested in an independent validation cohort of 18 hyperthyroidism patients and some 17 patients who later progressed to ophthalmopathy. The 100 or so discovery patients were randomly divided into training and test sets at a 7:3 ratio. Thyroid tissue and blood T-cell repertoires from over 5 Graves' hyperthyroidism patients were also compared in the study. Once sampling was done, hyperthyroidism patients were given methimazole at a starting dose of 30 mg daily, whereas ophthalmopathy patients were given high-dose intravenous methylprednisolone. The paper describes TCR Vbeta CDR3 sequencing of 130 to 150 peripheral blood samples, made up of approximately 40 ophthalmopathy patients, 70 to 75 hyperthyroidism patients and 17 progressor patients.

Broad study findings and their caveats: In validation, the model predicted progression to ophthalmopathy a median of roughly six months before onset, with roughly 71% sensitivity and 72.22% specificity. No statistical method was used to fix the sample size in advance, and group allocation was not hidden from the investigators. Most expanded thyroid clonotypes (frequency above 0.001) were also detected in blood, a finding suggesting that blood repertoires may reflect thyroid immune responses. In cross-validation, a model built on a 13 V-J signature told ophthalmopathy apart from stable hyperthyroidism with 85% to 90% sensitivity and about 81% specificity, and in testing the same model reached 80%/75%.

A patient counted as having stable Graves' hyperthyroidism if no progression to ophthalmopathy occurred over 18 months of follow-up. The hyperthyroidism patients were between 18 and 65 years old and newly diagnosed, with a disease duration of less than 2 months. The study excluded patients with uncontrolled infections, other autoimmune diseases, pregnancy or lactation. Diagnoses relied on clinical symptoms, serum thyroxine and TRAb, thyroid ultrasound and orbital computed tomography. PBMCs were isolated from about 9.2 ml of fresh peripheral blood by Ficoll-Paque density gradient centrifugation. Trizol reagent was used to extract total RNA, and RNA quality was then checked on an Agilent 2100 Bioanalyzer. To note about this clonotype: The clone's antigen remains unknown. No per-base quality is available; no much larger clone lies one base away.

Amplification of TCR beta CDR3 regions was carried out from RNA transcripts. For the first round of RT-PCR on the TCR CDR3, the HTBI primer set was used together with the Qiagen OneStep RT-PCR kit. Libraries were constructed in a second round of multiplex PCR, after which size selection and purification were carried out. The libraries were sequenced on an Illumina HiSeq2000 using paired-end 100 bp reads. As for the original processing: SOAPnuke was used to process the raw data, removing reads that contained adapters or uncalled bases, had a mean Phred below 15, or lacked an exact match to the constant primer or identifier. High-quality paired reads were merged using COPE v1.2.5, and each unique nucleotide sequence was defined as a clonotype. Clonotypes were aligned to IMGT TRBV, TRBD and TRBJ reference segments using MiTCR v1.1. Only V-J combinations with frequency above 0.0001, covering approximately 99% of repertoires, were analysed. A TCS score was defined as the ratio of F50 (clonal expansion) to E x V (chaos), with BLOSUM62-based TCRdist applied between CDR3 peptides within each V-J. Welch's t-statistics and random forest reduced roughly 530 V-J features to under 15, which were used in a naive Bayes classifier (R e1071). The public reads were reprocessed in TCRdb via fastp at Q25 and MiXCR, keeping in-frame beta chains. Each entry merges the rows of one CDR3 protein and shows their most common DNA and genes. TCRdb's processing, not the authors', yielded these V and J calls. The sample data list about 96,000 distinct CDR3 sequences, and over 50% of these were observed just once. The ten largest clones take up about 25% of the sample.

Input material: blood. The sequence came from a woman aged 40 to 50 with Graves' hyperthyroidism.

The DNA reads TGTGCCATCCGACAGTATGGAGGGGGCGAGACCCAGTACTTC. It translates as CAIRQYGGGETQYF. The sequence joins TRBV11-3 to TRBJ2-5; the D segment could be TRBD1, given 7 matching bases. CDR1 SGHNT and CDR2 YENEEA were looked up in the germline V gene. The germline ends are 20 bases apart after V is trimmed by 10 bases and J by 5 bases. From the cysteine up to the phenylalanine, the CDR3 has a length of 14 residues. Only the CDR3 region is kept as DNA, spanning 42 bases read in frame from base 1.